Listed here are 9 T cell receptor beta chains from one sample, sequenced in a study of blood T cell repertoires in COVID-19 (dated by TCRdb to 2020 to 2021). Receptors were amplified or captured by the immunoSEQ multiplex PCR assay. TCRdb limited this immuneACCESS table to in-frame rearrangements with V and J called. A share of clones is missing; checked studies link under half to unresolved V genes, and the rest is unexplained. The sample data list roughly 74,000 clones, and 84% of these were observed just once. The top ten constitute around 35% of the sample. The sequenced material came from peripheral blood. These receptors were collected from a man between 65 and 85 years old with acute or convalescent COVID-19.

The rearrangement joins TRBV19 to TRBJ2-1; 14 bases match TRBD2. Trimming took 3 bases from V and 4 from J; bases not matched to a gene: 2. Germline CDR1 is LNHDA and CDR2 is SQIVND (reference sequence). This CDR3 comprises 16 residues. The CDR3 DNA reads as TGTGCCAGTAGTATGGGGACTAGCGGGGGATACAATGAGCAGTTCTTC. Its translation: CASSMGTSGGYNEQFF.

The chain uses TRBV6-6 and TRBJ1-5; tentatively, D is TRBD1 (6 bases). CDR3 size: 13 residues. Germline V gene sequence: CDR1 MNHNY, CDR2 SVGAGI (reference sequence). V dropped 10 bases and J dropped 0 bases, with 10 bases sitting between them. The CDR3 DNA reads TGTGCCACCCGGGACAATAGCAATCAGCCCCAGCATTTT. Its protein product is CATRDNSNQPQHF.

The V gene is TRBV7-8, the J gene TRBJ1-5; 8 bases line up with TRBD1. J gave up 1 base and V 5 bases, and 4 bases lay outside the gene matches. There are 15 residues in the CDR3. Germline CDR1 reads SGHVS; CDR2 reads FQNEAQ. The CDR3 DNA sequence: TGTGCCAGCAGCCCGACAGGGGTGAGCAATCAGCCCCAGCATTTT. It codes for CASSPTGVSNQPQHF. Drawing the rest from reference TRBV7-8 and TRBJ1-5, the complete variable domain is GAGVSQSPRYKVAKRGQDVALRCDPISGHVSLFWYQQALGQGPEFLTYFQNEAQLDKSGLPSDRFFAERPEGSVSTLKIQRTQQEDSAVYLCASSPTGVSNQPQHFGDGTRLSIL.

This clone was detected only a few times. This chain uses TRBV2 with TRBJ2-1; no definite D call. The CDR3 consists of 14 residues. Germline V lookup: CDR1 SNHLY, CDR2 FYNNEI. The V gene lost 7 bases and the J gene lost 7 bases, with 17 bases spanning the gap. The CDR3 coding sequence is TGTGCCAGCACTGAGCGTTTCCTCTGGAATGAGCAGTTCTTC. Translation gives CASTERFLWNEQFF.

This chain uses TRBV7-8 with TRBJ2-2; 10 bases line up with TRBD1. The CDR3 spans 19 residues. Trimming cost V 5 bases and J 0 bases; bases outside gene matches: 12. Germline CDR1 SGHVS, CDR2 FQNEAQ. The CDR3, as DNA: TGTGCCAGCAGCCCCAGGTGGGACAGGGGACCCTCGAACACCGGGGAGCTGTTTTTT. It yields the protein CASSPRWDRGPSNTGELFF.

The V call is TRBV12-5, the J call TRBJ2-5, with 10 bases matching TRBD2. J lost 5 bases, V lost 0 bases, and 3 bases had no gene match. The V gene's germline CDR1 is LGHNT and CDR2 FRNRAP. This CDR3 has 15 residues. The CDR3 sequence: CASGLVLAGRETQYF. Written as DNA, the CDR3 is TGTGCTAGTGGTTTGGTACTAGCGGGGCGCGAGACCCAGTACTTC.

In its sample, this clone was seen once. The rearrangement uses TRBV13 and TRBJ1-2; D is uncertain. CDR3 length: 14 residues. Germline values: CDR1 PRHDT, CDR2 FYEKMQ (reference sequence). Trimming removed 2 bases from V and 0 bases from J, with 7 bases in between. In DNA, the CDR3 is TGTGCCAGCAGCTTAACAGCAACTAACTATGGCTACACCTTC. Protein product: CASSLTATNYGYTF.

The chain links TRBV2 to TRBJ1-6, with D possibly matching TRBD1 (5 bases). The CDR3 has 16 amino acids. The germline V gene has CDR1 SNHLY and CDR2 FYNNEI. Trimming took off 6 bases at V and 3 bases at J, with 15 bases between the two ends. CDR3 amino acids: CASSPRTRDYNSPLHF. CDR3 DNA: TGTGCCAGCAGCCCAAGGACAAGGGACTATAATTCACCCCTCCACTTT.

This chain uses TRBV5-4 with TRBJ2-3, with D perhaps matching TRBD2 (5 bases). V lost 4 bases and J 2 bases, leaving 11 bases between the germline ends. The CDR3 is 14 amino acids. Germline V CDR1 and CDR2: SGHNT, YYREEE (reference sequence). CDR3 DNA: TGTGCCAGCAGCACTAGGACCGACACAGATACGCAGTATTTT. Protein product: CASSTRTDTDTQYF. The whole variable domain, remainder taken from reference TRBV5-4 and TRBJ2-3, is ETGVTQSPTHLIKTRGQQVTLRCSSQSGHNTVSWYQQALGQGPQFIFQYYREEENGRGNFPPRFSGLQFPNYSSELNVNALELDDSALYLCASSTRTDTDTQYFGPGTRLTVL.